This section outlines one TCR beta chain sequence together with its context. One junction end does not reproduce the germline sequence, and a read error may be involved. The beta constant-region primer was an equimolar mix of two oligonucleotides covering TRBC1 and TRBC2. TCRdb analysed the UMI-ligation and nested PCR reads with MiXCR anew, one entry per CDR3 protein. In the table there are roughly 140,000 distinct CDR3 sequences, over 15% of which are singletons. After CD4 positive bead selection, the CD4-negative fraction gave CD8 T cells. The CDR3 sequence is 13 residues long. CDR1 and CDR2 (germline): SQVTM, ANQGSEA. This specimen comes from a study of naive and memory T cell subsets.

The sequence was collected from a human donor in good health. The V call is TRBV29-1, the J call TRBJ1-2; D call uncertain. Sequencing used naive CD4+ T cells from blood. The chain's CDR3 is CRVVDGDYYGYTF. In DNA form, the CDR3 reads TGCAGAGTTGTGGACGGTGATTACTATGGCTACACCTTC.